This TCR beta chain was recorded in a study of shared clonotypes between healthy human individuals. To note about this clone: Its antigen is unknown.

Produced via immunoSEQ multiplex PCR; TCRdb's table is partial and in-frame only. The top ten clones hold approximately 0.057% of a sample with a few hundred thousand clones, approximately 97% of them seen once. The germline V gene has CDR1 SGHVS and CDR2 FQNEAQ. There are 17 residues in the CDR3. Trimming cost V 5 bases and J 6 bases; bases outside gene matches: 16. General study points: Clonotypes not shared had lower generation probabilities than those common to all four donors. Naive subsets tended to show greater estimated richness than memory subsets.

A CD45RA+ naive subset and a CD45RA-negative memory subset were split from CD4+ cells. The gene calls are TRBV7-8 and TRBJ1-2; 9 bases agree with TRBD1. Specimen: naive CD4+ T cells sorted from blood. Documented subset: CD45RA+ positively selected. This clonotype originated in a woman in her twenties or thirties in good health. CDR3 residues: CASSPPPGQGGRDGYTF. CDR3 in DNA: TGTGCCAGCAGCCCACCACCGGGACAGGGAGGTCGAGATGGCTACACCTTC.